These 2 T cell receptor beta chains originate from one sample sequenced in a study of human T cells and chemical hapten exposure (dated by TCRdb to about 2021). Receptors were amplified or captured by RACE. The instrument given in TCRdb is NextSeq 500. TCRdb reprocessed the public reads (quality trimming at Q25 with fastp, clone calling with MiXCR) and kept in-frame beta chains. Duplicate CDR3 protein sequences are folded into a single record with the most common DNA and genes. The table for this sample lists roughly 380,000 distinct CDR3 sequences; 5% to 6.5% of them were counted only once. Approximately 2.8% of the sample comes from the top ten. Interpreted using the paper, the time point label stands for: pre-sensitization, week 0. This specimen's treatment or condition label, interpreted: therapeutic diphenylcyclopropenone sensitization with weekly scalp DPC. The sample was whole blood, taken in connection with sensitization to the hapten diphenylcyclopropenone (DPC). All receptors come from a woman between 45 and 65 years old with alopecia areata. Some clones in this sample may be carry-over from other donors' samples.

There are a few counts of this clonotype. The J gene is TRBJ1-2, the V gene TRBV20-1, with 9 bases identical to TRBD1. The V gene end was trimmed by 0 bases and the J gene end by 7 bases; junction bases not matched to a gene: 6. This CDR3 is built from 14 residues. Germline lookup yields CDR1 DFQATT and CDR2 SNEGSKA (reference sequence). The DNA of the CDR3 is TGCAGTGCTAGAGATCCGGGACAGGGATCTGGCTACACCTTC. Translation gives CSARDPGQGSGYTF.

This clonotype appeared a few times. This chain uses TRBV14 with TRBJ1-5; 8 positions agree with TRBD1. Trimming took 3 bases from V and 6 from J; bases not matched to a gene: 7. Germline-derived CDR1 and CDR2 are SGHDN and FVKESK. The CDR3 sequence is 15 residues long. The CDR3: CASSQEDRGSQPQHF. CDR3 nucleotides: TGTGCCAGCAGCCAGGAAGACAGGGGAAGTCAGCCCCAGCATTTT.